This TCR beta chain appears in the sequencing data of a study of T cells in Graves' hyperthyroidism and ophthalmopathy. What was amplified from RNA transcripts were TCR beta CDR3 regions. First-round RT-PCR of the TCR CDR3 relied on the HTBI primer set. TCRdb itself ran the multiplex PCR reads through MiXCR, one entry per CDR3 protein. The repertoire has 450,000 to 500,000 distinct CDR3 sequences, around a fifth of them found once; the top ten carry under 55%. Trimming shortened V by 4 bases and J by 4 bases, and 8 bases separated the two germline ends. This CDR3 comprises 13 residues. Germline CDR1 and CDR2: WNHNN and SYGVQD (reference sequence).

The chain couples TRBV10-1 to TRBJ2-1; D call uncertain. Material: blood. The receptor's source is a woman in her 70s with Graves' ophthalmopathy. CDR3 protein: CASSGSEYNEQFF. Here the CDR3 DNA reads TGCGCCAGCAGTGGGTCGGAATACAATGAGCAGTTCTTC.